The source of this TCR beta chain is a study of cytomegalovirus exposure and HLA in healthy donors (dated 2017 in TCRdb). Study-wide context: According to an earlier analysis of around 600 of the donors, about 190 million T cells yielded 100 million or so unique TCR beta sequences and approximately 300 Gb of sequence data. An early release that covered around 590 HLA-typed donors contained around 330 gigabases of sequencing data and approximately 85 million unique TCR sequences. The study used immunosequencing to profile the T cell repertoires of under 700 subjects and linked those repertoires to cytomegalovirus serostatus. In an earlier analysis of a few hundred of the donors, high-throughput TCR beta sequencing was used to judge whether each TCR beta V gene segment behaved as functional or pseudogenic. To study patterns of TCR occurrence, a later analysis re-analyzed previously published TCR beta repertoires from around 670 donors and added high-resolution HLA genotyping. A separate validation cohort of about 110 different subjects was used in addition to the 666-subject first cohort. Typing coverage varied by locus: about 629-640 donors for A, B, C, DRB1 and DQB1; more than 500 for DQA1; around 570 for DPA1; fewer than 480 for DPB1. In a later genetic analysis, genome-wide SNP genotypes for 398 of the 666 donors were used, and that subset was treated as a discovery cohort. HLA typing covered class I and class II loci at four-digit resolution. To predict cytomegalovirus infection status, the study combined high-throughput TCR immunosequencing, statistical association of individual TCRs with disease status, and machine learning. Rather than using new phenotypic data, the later analysis identified candidate immune exposures from TCR beta sequences and from how often those sequences occurred across donors. The study aimed to test whether signatures of past pathogen exposure could be identified by cataloging public T cell receptors. All discovery cohort repertoires had been generated on a single sequencing platform. Across approximately 420 genotyped donors of the cohort, an average of 235,054 unique TCR beta nucleotide sequences per donor were sequenced, and 15% to 20% of those sequences were non-productive. Of the roughly 400 genotyped donors, about 80% fell in the genetic ancestry cluster associated with self-reported Caucasian donors. Several DR-DQ haplotypes were treated as single units for association and clustering because of strong linkage in the cohort. Alongside the repertoire data, information on donor age, sex, ethnicity and CMV serostatus was compiled.

Results and caveats for the whole study, not just this receptor: Assigning TCR associations to individual alleles was difficult when HLA alleles, especially DR and DQ, strongly co-occurred. Compared with equally common non-associated chains, HLA-associated TCR beta chains in a later analysis were more clonally expanded and had lower generation probabilities. A further reported finding was that TCR beta sequences accurately predicted the HLA-A and HLA-B alleles for most subjects in the first cohort. The study gave a list of roughly 150 TCR beta chains associated with cytomegalovirus. Because HLA typing was unavailable for some donors at each locus, only the typed subset was used in association tests. A group of highly shared sequence variants was considered likely to be a technical artifact of the sequencing pipeline. According to the authors, the approach could potentially be generalized to other disease states and immunological phenotypes. Compared with the roughly 710-donor mean, donors in an Asian-associated ancestry cluster had fewer N-insertions in productive TCRs, according to a later genetic analysis. Because the 87-base-pair reads could not distinguish some IMGT-functional V segments, including TRBV6-2 and TRBV6-3, those segments were excluded. An earlier analysis of some 590 of the donors showed that most TCR beta V segments appeared in productive rearrangements either about 87% or about 30% of the time, which broadly matched IMGT annotations. In vitro tests confirmed that a few of the cytomegalovirus-associated TCR beta chains recognize cytomegalovirus antigens. The classifier was reported to diagnose cytomegalovirus status with high specificity and sensitivity in both the original cohort and the validation cohort. In a later analysis, most CMV-associated TCR beta chains were found to appear HLA-restricted, with HLA associations seemingly driven largely by CMV exposure. While some public TCRs were present in many individuals, most TCR sequences turned up only very rarely across donors. Because counts were too low, about 18 rarely observed V segments, including chromosome 9 orphons, were excluded from the earlier analysis of under 650 of the donors. In a later analysis, the rate of TCR association differed among HLA loci, with DRB1 alleles having the most associated TCRs and HLA-C alleles having the fewest. Correlated functional status among segregating V segments might reflect linkage disequilibrium, but an unknown experimental factor could not be ruled out. V-gene and J-gene trimming of TCR beta chains was associated with a missense DCLRE1C variant in a later genetic analysis, and the association was replicated in an independent cohort. A later analysis associated around 16,000 TCR beta sequences with specific HLA alleles at a false discovery rate of 0.05. Several of the top co-occurrence clusters appeared to be linked to parvovirus B19, influenza, CMV and Epstein-Barr virus, according to a later analysis. For the cohort, immune exposure information was limited to CMV serostatus. Sequencing depth was assumed to be roughly uniform across donors in the presence/absence analyses, though that assumption may not hold. The cohort was sequenced for TCR beta chains only, and without alpha or paired-chain data the features that could be detected were limited.

The cysteine opens and the phenylalanine closes a CDR3 of 16 amino acids. CDR3 DNA is the only sequence kept; it has 48 bases, read in frame from the first base. Clipping removes 5 bases from V and 2 bases from J, with 6 as the unmatched junction base count. The germline V gene (reference sequence) gives CDR1 as SEHNR and CDR2 as FQNEAQ. The cohort consisted of 666 healthy bone marrow donors. At the time of sampling, every cohort member was nominally healthy, though immune exposures that went unrecorded were likely present. The donor tested CMV seronegative and was one of the 352 seronegative cohort members. A peripheral blood sample was provided by each donor, and peripheral blood mononuclear cells were used for TCR beta sequencing. The Qiagen DNeasy Blood Extraction Kit was used to extract genomic DNA from the blood cell samples. Concerning this clone itself: No antigen is known for it. Base qualities were left out, and no much larger clone turns up one base away.

Receptors were amplified or captured by the immunoSEQ multiplex PCR assay. A mixture of 60 forward primers for TCR Vbeta segments and 13 reverse primers for TCR Jbeta segments was used in the multiplex PCR. The CDR3 region of rearranged TCR beta genes was amplified from genomic DNA by a multiplex PCR assay. The Illumina HiSeq System was used to sequence the amplified TCR beta libraries as 87-base-pair reads. The paper's processing steps were these. Across the roughly 640 repertoires, a later analysis counted roughly 84 million unique TCR beta chains, 9.5 million to 12 million of which were shared by at least two donors. A nearest-neighbor algorithm error-corrected the raw reads and collapsed the reads into unique sequences, merging closely related sequences to remove PCR and sequencing errors. CDR3 sequences were aligned to IMGT reference sequences to assign V, D and J gene segments. For a sequence to be retained, a match of at least six nucleotides to both a V gene segment and a J gene segment was required. A rearrangement counted as productive if the CDR3 had no stop codons and remained in frame with V and J, and every other rearrangement counted as non-productive. CDR3 was defined according to IMGT convention as the region running from the second conserved V-encoded cysteine to the conserved J-encoded phenylalanine. The earlier analysis of 587 of the donors excluded any sequence lacking an unambiguous match to a single V gene segment. In an earlier analysis of several hundred of the donors, V segments were called functional above 56.7% productive rearrangements and were called segregating when the between-donor standard deviation exceeded 5%. To diagnose cytomegalovirus status from the catalog of TCR beta chain sequences, a statistical classification framework was built. A later analysis assigned V and J genes by comparing TCR nucleotide sequences with IMGT/GENE-DB human TR gene sequences. The TCRdist pipeline was used in a later analysis to assign CDR3 sequences and most-parsimonious VDJ recombination scenarios. In a later analysis, each TCR beta chain was defined by its CDR3 amino acid sequence together with its V-gene family, and reads without a unique V-gene family were excluded. To address suspected cross-contamination and a sequencing artifact, a later analysis removed roughly 580 highly shared, low-generation-probability nucleotide sequences. In a later analysis, a clonal expansion index for each public chain was calculated from normalized within-repertoire ranks of inferred template counts. In a later analysis, generation probabilities were computed with a VDJ recombination model fitted to out-of-frame rearrangements, and the resulting probabilities were checked against IGoR. In a later analysis, TCR-TCR, TCR-HLA and TCR-CMV co-occurrence was scored with hypergeometric tests, and a repertoire-size bias correction was applied to TCR pairs. A later analysis estimated false discovery rates by permuting HLA or CMV assignments 20 times. A later analysis grouped co-occurring TCRs with DBSCAN, adding TCRdist sequence similarity when clustering within HLA-allele-positive subsets. Co-occurrence clustering excluded repertoires with fewer than 30,000 or more than 120,000 public chains, plus five with anomalous nucleotide sharing. Sourced from immuneACCESS, this table was stored by TCRdb with only in-frame sequences that have V and J called. A share of the clones is absent; for the studies checked, an unresolved V gene accounts for under half, and the remainder has no known explanation. That table is the source of V, J and clone size, and D and trimming were worked out from the DNA. This sample has under 110,000 clones in its table, and 65% to 85% of those were observed once. Roughly 10% of the sample comes from the top ten.

Sequenced input: PBMCs. The chain is made from TRBV7-9 and TRBJ2-7; a stretch of 13 junction bases matches TRBD2. The source is a man between 45 and 60 years old in good health and CMV-seronegative. The DNA sequence is TGTGCCAGCAGCGCGGGACTAGCGGGATTCGCCTACGAGCAGTACTTC. This codes for CASSAGLAGFAYEQYF.